This entry concerns a single T cell receptor beta chain. The antigen remains undetermined. From germline, CDR1 is SQVTM and CDR2 ANQGSEA. The CDR3 contains 11 residues. Trimming stripped 6 bases from V and 1 base from J, with 6 bases between. These data are taken from a study of Ad26.COV2.S vaccination and SARS-CoV-2 variants. Study at large: Within the COV1001 Ad26.COV2.S trial arm, the donor was enrolled. Intramuscularly, Ad26.COV2.S was given either once or twice, 56 days apart.

TCRdb's copy holds only in-frame clones and misses some; the assay was immunoSEQ multiplex PCR. The sample holds approximately 340,000 clones, roughly 85% seen once. Treatment specified: around 19 received Ad26.COV2.S at low or high dose, single or two shots; roughly five received placebo; per-sample allocation not given. Samples came from day 63 after the first vaccine or placebo injection. Ad26.COV2.S expressed prefusion-stabilized spike from the original Wuhan strain. General observations from the study: Placebo recipients had lower spike-specific TCR breadth than vaccine recipients.

Sequencing was performed on peripheral blood, taken in a trial of Ad26.COV2.S vaccine versus placebo. The TCR originated in a person between 18 and 59 years old who received the Ad26.COV2.S COVID-19 vaccine or a placebo. This chain joins TRBV29-1 and TRBJ1-1; D call uncertain. The CDR3 region is CSVARNTEAFF. The CDR3 nucleotides read TGCAGCGTCGCCAGGAACACTGAAGCTTTCTTT.